These 24 T cell receptor beta chains originate from one sample sequenced in a study of control samples from healthy donors and cancer patients. Generated by immunoSEQ multiplex PCR, the TCRdb table keeps only in-frame clones and is missing some. The sample gives about 84,000 clones, about 79% of which show up once; roughly 12% is in the top ten. Material: PBMCs. These receptors were obtained from a man aged 55 to 69 with head and neck cancer.

V and J are TRBV5-1 and TRBJ2-7, with 7 bases aligning to TRBD1. V lost 6 bases, J lost 4 bases, and 10 bases stayed unmatched. The CDR3 loop spans 14 amino acids. CDR1 and CDR2 (germline): SGHRS, YFSETQ. CDR3 nucleotides: TGCGCCAGCATGAAGACAGGGTCCATGTACGAGCAGTACTTC. Amino acid sequence: CASMKTGSMYEQYF.

The V and J genes are TRBV19 and TRBJ2-1; 8 nucleotides agree with TRBD1. Germline V gives CDR1 LNHDA, CDR2 SQIVND (reference sequence). The CDR3 loop spans 14 amino acids. V lost 6 bases, J lost 13 bases, and 14 bases stayed unmatched. CDR3 amino acids: CASSQGALTGNQFF. The CDR3 nucleotides are TGTGCCAGTAGCCAGGGGGCCCTCACTGGCAACCAGTTCTTC.

This chain links TRBV27 with TRBJ1-3, with TRBD1 matching over 7 bases. This CDR3 contains 14 residues. The germline V gene has CDR1 MNHEY and CDR2 SMNVEV (reference sequence). The V gene end was trimmed by 5 bases and the J gene end by 4 bases; junction bases not matched to a gene: 5. CDR3 bases: TGTGCCAGCAGTCAGACAGGGTACGGAAACACCATATATTTT. Its protein is CASSQTGYGNTIYF.

This CDR3 reads CASSPGLAGATDTQYF. CDR3 nucleotides: TGCGCCAGCAGCCCTGGACTAGCGGGAGCAACAGATACGCAGTATTTT. The V gene is TRBV5-1, the J gene TRBJ2-3, with TRBD2 matching 13 bases. The CDR3 loop spans 16 amino acids. CDR1 and CDR2 from the germline V gene are SGHRS and YFSETQ. The V gene end was trimmed by 4 bases and the J gene end by 3 bases; junction bases not matched to a gene: 5.

This chain joins TRBV28 and TRBJ1-1; D is unclear. Trimming stripped 5 bases from V and 7 bases from J, with 14 bases between. Germline V gene sequence: CDR1 MDHEN, CDR2 SYDVKM. The CDR3 sequence is 13 residues long. CDR3 loop: CASSITALGEAFF. The CDR3 region has the DNA TGTGCCAGCAGTATCACAGCCCTAGGTGAAGCTTTCTTT. The complete variable domain, with remaining parts taken from reference TRBV28 and TRBJ1-1, reads DVKVTQSSRYLVKRTGEKVFLECVQDMDHENMFWYRQDPGLGLRLIYFSYDVKMKEKGDIPEGYSVSREKKERFSLILESASTNQTSMYLCASSITALGEAFFGQGTRLTVV.

Concerning this clone itself: The junction and the germline gene differ at one end; a read error may be behind it. This sample also contains other DNA sequences that code for the same CDR3. J is TRBJ1-1 and V is TRBV5-6; D remains unclear. This CDR3 is 13 amino acids long. Germline V gives CDR1 SGHDT, CDR2 YYEEEE. CDR3 region: CASSLGLNTEAFF. In nucleotides, the CDR3 is TGTGCCAGCAGCTTAGGTCTGAACACTGAAGCCTTCTTT.

The chain recombines TRBV7-2 with TRBJ2-1; TRBD2 agrees at 9 bases. V shed 3 bases and J 7 bases; nucleotides not matched to a gene: 7. Looked up from germline, CDR1 is SGHTA and CDR2 is FQGNSA. There are 15 residues in the CDR3. The CDR3 loop is CASSLGTSSWNEQFF. The CDR3 DNA is TGTGCCAGCAGCTTGGGGACTAGCTCTTGGAATGAGCAGTTCTTC.

V gene TRBV11-2 combines with J gene TRBJ2-3; tentative D call: TRBD1 (6 bases). The CDR3 has 17 amino acids. V gave up 3 bases and J gave up 8 bases, with 24 bases separating them. Looked up from germline, CDR1 is SGHAT and CDR2 is FQNNGV. The DNA of the CDR3 is TGTGCCAGCAGCTTGAGGGTCCGGGACATCCCCGCGGGTACGCAGTATTTT. Its protein is CASSLRVRDIPAGTQYF.

This clone occurred once. The CDR3 here is CASSWDTNEQYF. As DNA, the CDR3 is TGTGCCAGCAGCTGGGACACCAACGAGCAGTACTTC. The gene calls are TRBV7-9 and TRBJ2-7, with D possibly matching TRBD1 (6 bases). V was clipped by 4 bases and J by 5 bases, with 9 bases between them. CDR3 length: 12 amino acids. From germline, CDR1 is SEHNR and CDR2 FQNEAQ (reference sequence).

CDR3 loop: CAGQNGGNPDTEAFF. The DNA for the CDR3 is TGTGCCGGACAAAACGGCGGGAACCCGGACACTGAAGCTTTCTTT. V gene TRBV28 combines with J gene TRBJ1-1; possibly TRBD1 for D (5 bases). In germline, CDR1 is MDHEN, CDR2 SYDVKM. Trimming left V 11 bases short and J 3 bases short, with 22 bases between. This CDR3 is 15 amino acids long. Looking up the rest from reference TRBV28 and TRBJ1-1 gives the full variable domain: DVKVTQSSRYLVKRTGEKVFLECVQDMDHENMFWYRQDPGLGLRLIYFSYDVKMKEKGDIPEGYSVSREKKERFSLILESASTNQTSMYLCAGQNGGNPDTEAFFGQGTRLTVV.

The CDR3 nucleotides are TGTGCCAGCAGTGAAGGGGTAGCGGCAACCTCCTACGAGCAGTACTTC. Its translation: CASSEGVAATSYEQYF. V and J are TRBV6-1 and TRBJ2-7; a possible D gene is TRBD2 (6 bases). The ends were cut back, 1 base at V and 0 bases at J, with 13 bases in the middle. The CDR3 totals 16 residues. The germline V gene has CDR1 MNHNS and CDR2 SASEGT.

This clone was counted many times. The rearrangement links TRBV18 to TRBJ2-1, with 11 nucleotides matching TRBD2. The CDR3 contains 16 residues. V shed 1 base and J 9 bases; nucleotides not matched to a gene: 8. Germline lookup yields CDR1 KGHSH and CDR2 LQKENI. The CDR3: CASSPRLAGGSGEQFF. The CDR3 bases are TGTGCCAGCTCACCACGGCTAGCGGGAGGTTCGGGTGAGCAGTTCTTC.

The J gene is TRBJ2-7, the V gene TRBV18, with 10 bases that match TRBD1. Germline assignment: CDR1 KGHSH and CDR2 LQKENI. J gave up 4 bases and V 1 base, and 4 bases lay outside the gene matches. This CDR3 region has 15 residues. The CDR3 nucleotides are TGTGCCAGCTCACCACTGACAGGGGGCAGGTACGAGCAGTACTTC. Its protein is CASSPLTGGRYEQYF. Combining the CDR3 with reference TRBV18 and TRBJ2-7 gives the whole variable domain NAGVMQNPRHLVRRRGQEARLRCSPMKGHSHVYWYRQLPEEGLKFMVYLQKENIIDESGMPKERFSAEFPKEGPSILRIQQVVRGDSAAYFCASSPLTGGRYEQYFGPGTRLTVT.

The V and J genes are TRBV19 and TRBJ1-2; no clear D gene. The CDR3 loop spans 16 amino acids. V was clipped by 3 bases and J by 1 base, with 15 bases between them. The germline V gene encodes CDR1 LNHDA and CDR2 SQIVND (reference sequence). CDR3 region: CASSIGMAYLNYGYTF. CDR3 sequence (DNA): TGTGCCAGTAGTATTGGAATGGCATACCTTAACTATGGCTACACCTTC.

The chain recombines TRBV7-8 with TRBJ2-2; D is uncertain. V shed 4 bases and J shed 0 bases, with 6 bases lying between them. Germline CDR1 SGHVS, CDR2 FQNEAQ. The CDR3 runs to 14 residues. As DNA, the CDR3 is TGTGCCAGCAGCTCGACAACGAACACCGGGGAGCTGTTTTTT. This encodes CASSSTTNTGELFF.

This chain links TRBV30 with TRBJ1-6; the D gene is possibly TRBD1 (6 bases). Germline V CDR1 and CDR2: GTSNPN, SVGIG (reference sequence). The CDR3 is 12 residues long. The V end lost 7 bases, the J end lost 7 bases, and 11 bases lay between the germline ends. The DNA for the CDR3 is TGTGCCTTGGACAGAAACAATTCACCCCTCCACTTT. This translates into CALDRNNSPLHF.

This clone was seen only a few times. The chain joins TRBV19 to TRBJ2-1; 7 positions agree with TRBD1. Trimming at V came to 9 bases and at J to 4 bases, leaving 12 bases not matched to a gene. The CDR3 is made up of 15 amino acids. Germline values: CDR1 LNHDA, CDR2 SQIVND (reference sequence). The CDR3 reads CASKNRGTRYNEQFF. The CDR3 DNA sequence: TGTGCCAGCAAAAACAGGGGTACTAGGTACAATGAGCAGTTCTTC.

The V and J genes are TRBV5-1 and TRBJ1-1; 7 positions agree with TRBD1. This CDR3 region has 13 residues. Looked up from germline, CDR1 is SGHRS and CDR2 is YFSETQ. The ends lost 3 bases at V and 6 bases at J; junction bases unmatched: 5. The CDR3 coding sequence is TGCGCCAGCAGCTCGGGGACAGTTGCTGAAGCTTTCTTT. It is translated as CASSSGTVAEAFF.

The genes are TRBV18 and TRBJ2-7; 8 bases match TRBD2. The germline V gene encodes CDR1 KGHSH and CDR2 LQKENI. The CDR3 consists of 15 residues. The trim removed 5 bases at V and 5 bases at J, leaving 11 bases unmatched. CDR3 amino acids: CASSSLAGSLDEQYF. The CDR3 nucleotides are TGTGCCAGCTCATCCTTAGCGGGATCTTTGGACGAGCAGTACTTC.

This clone was counted a single time. V gene TRBV7-9 combines with J gene TRBJ2-2, with TRBD1 as a possible D gene (5 bases). Trimming left V 1 base short and J 0 bases short, with 18 bases between. The CDR3 is 19 amino acids. CDR1 SEHNR and CDR2 FQNEAQ come from the germline V gene (reference sequence). This CDR3 is CASSLVAGHSFANTGELFF. The DNA of the CDR3 is TGTGCCAGCAGCTTAGTGGCAGGACACTCGTTCGCGAACACCGGGGAGCTGTTTTTT.

In its sample, this clone was seen a few times. The V gene is TRBV28, the J gene TRBJ2-6; D is undetermined. V lost 5 bases and J lost 1, with 12 bases in between. CDR3 length equals 16 residues. Germline CDR1 is MDHEN and CDR2 is SYDVKM. CDR3 bases: TGTGCCAGCAGTCTCCCAGTCATATCTGGGGCCAACGTCCTGACTTTC. The encoded protein is CASSLPVISGANVLTF.

The chain combines TRBV7-9 with TRBJ2-5; 9 bases are a match to TRBD1. CDR1 is SEHNR, CDR2 FQNEAQ, per germline (reference sequence). The junction had 11 bases not matched to a gene; V was cut back by 4 bases and J by 5 bases. The length of the CDR3 is 16 residues. This CDR3 is CASSSGTGSGGETQYF. The CDR3 region has the DNA TGTGCCAGCAGCTCCGGGACAGGGTCAGGCGGGGAGACCCAGTACTTC.

The V and J genes are TRBV10-3 and TRBJ2-5; the D gene is possibly TRBD1 (6 bases). V dropped 3 bases and J dropped 5 bases, with 16 bases sitting between them. Germline V gives CDR1 ENHRY, CDR2 SYGVKD. This CDR3 spans 15 amino acids. The CDR3 nucleotides read TGTGCCATCAGTGACCGAGACAGGTCTTTGGAGACCCAGTACTTC. This sequence encodes CAISDRDRSLETQYF.

This clone turned up a few times. This chain uses TRBV3-1 (or the pseudogene TRBV3-2) with TRBJ2-7; perhaps TRBD1 as D (6 bases). The CDR3 totals 14 residues. Trimming stripped 0 bases from V and 6 bases from J, with 12 bases between. Germline assignment: CDR1 LGHDT and CDR2 YNNKEL (reference sequence). The CDR3 bases are TGTGCCAGCAGCCAAGACGGGCAGGGGAGCGAGCAGTACTTC. As protein: CASSQDGQGSEQYF.